Listed here are 2 T cell receptor beta chains from one sample, sequenced in a study of beta chain features in type 1 diabetes. Points from the study as a whole: All four CD4+ subsets from Type 1 diabetes patients carried moderately but significantly shorter TCRB CDR3s.

Expressed TCRB transcripts were sequenced after all isolated RNA was converted to cDNA. Libraries were prepared by immunoSEQ multiplex PCR; TCRdb keeps only in-frame clonotypes and omits some of them. The data show some 280,000 clones, with 13% to 15% seen just once and 0.017% held by the top ten. Their cognate antigens are unknown. The sequenced sample consisted of naive CD4+ T cells from blood. The receptor source for this set is a man aged 25-45 years with type 1 diabetes.

This clone was recorded a few times. J is TRBJ2-7 and V is TRBV7-2, with D possibly matching TRBD2 (5 bases). Trimming took 5 bases from V and 5 from J, leaving 19 bases between them. Germline-derived CDR1 and CDR2 are SGHTA and FQGNSA. This CDR3 region has 15 residues. In nucleotides, the CDR3 is TGTGCCAGCAGCCCCCCGTGGGGTAGGAGGAACGAGCAGTACTTC. Translating gives CASSPPWGRRNEQYF.

V and J are TRBV2 and TRBJ1-1, with a possible D match to TRBD1 (5 bases). The CDR3 has 13 residues. Germline values: CDR1 SNHLY, CDR2 FYNNEI. Trimming shortened V by 6 bases and J by 2 bases, and 10 bases separated the two germline ends. For the CDR3, the DNA is TGTGCCAGCAGCACGGACACAAACACTGAAGCTTTCTTT. As protein: CASSTDTNTEAFF. Based on the CDR3 plus reference TRBV2 and TRBJ1-1, the full variable domain is EPEVTQTPSHQVTQMGQEVILRCVPISNHLYFYWYRQILGQKVEFLVSFYNNEISEKSEIFDDQFSVERPDGSNFTLKIRSTKLEDSAMYFCASSTDTNTEAFFGQGTRLTVV.